Listed here are 22 T cell receptor beta chains from one sample, sequenced in a study of T cell responses to AZD1222 COVID-19 vaccine. Data came from immunoSEQ multiplex PCR; TCRdb stores just in-frame clones and leaves some out. Among some 130,000 clones listed, about nine tenths were seen once. This material consisted of peripheral blood, taken on day 0 of AZD1222 vaccination. The receptors were sampled from an adult in good health.

This chain connects TRBV5-1 to TRBJ2-5; TRBD2 matches at 8 bases. The CDR3 extends over 16 amino acids. Trimming cost V 4 bases and J 0 bases; bases outside gene matches: 8. The V gene's germline CDR1 is SGHRS and CDR2 YFSETQ. Here the CDR3 reads CASSLNPSGYQETQYF. CDR3 nucleotides: TGCGCCAGCAGCCTGAACCCTAGCGGGTACCAAGAGACCCAGTACTTC.

The chain combines TRBV2 with TRBJ2-3; 7 positions match TRBD2. V lost 7 bases and J lost 3; bases outside the gene matches: 4. The CDR3 loop spans 13 amino acids. Germline CDR1 reads SNHLY; CDR2 reads FYNNEI. The CDR3 loop is CASNRDYTDTQYF. The CDR3 DNA follows: TGTGCCAGCAACCGGGACTATACAGATACGCAGTATTTT.

This rearrangement joins TRBV9 to TRBJ2-1; 11 bases map to TRBD2. The CDR3 covers 17 residues. Germline V CDR1 and CDR2: SGDLS, YYNGEE. V trimming: 4 bases; J trimming: 2 bases; junction bases outside the gene matches: 8. This chain's CDR3 is CASSPHLAGGPYNEQFF. The CDR3, as DNA: TGTGCCAGCAGCCCCCATCTAGCGGGGGGTCCCTACAATGAGCAGTTCTTC.

The V gene is TRBV10-3, the J gene TRBJ2-7; D remains unclear. The CDR3 consists of 14 residues. Trimming pared 3 bases from V and 0 bases from J, leaving 9 bases between. Germline V lookup: CDR1 ENHRY, CDR2 SYGVKD. The CDR3 loop reads CAISDPAISYEQYF. The CDR3 DNA reads as TGTGCCATCAGTGATCCGGCGATCTCCTACGAGCAGTACTTC.

J is TRBJ2-3 and V is TRBV3-1 (or the pseudogene TRBV3-2); D may be TRBD1 (5 bases). Germline assignment: CDR1 LGHDT and CDR2 YNNKEL (reference sequence). V dropped 4 bases and J dropped 6 bases, with 17 bases sitting between them. The CDR3 totals 15 residues. In DNA, the CDR3 is TGTGCCAGCAGCCCAAGATCAGGGATTTCGGATACGCAGTATTTT. It specifies CASSPRSGISDTQYF.

The chain recombines TRBV9 with TRBJ2-3; a possible D gene is TRBD1 (6 bases). The germline V gene encodes CDR1 SGDLS and CDR2 YYNGEE. The CDR3 is 15 amino acids. Trimming took off 4 bases at V and 6 bases at J, with 18 bases between the two ends. In DNA form, the CDR3 reads TGTGCCAGCAGCTATTCTTCCCTCAGGGGTGATACGCAGTATTTT. The encoded protein is CASSYSSLRGDTQYF.

In this sample, this clone turned up once. The V and J genes are TRBV10-3 and TRBJ2-5, with 7 bases lining up with TRBD1. The germline V gene encodes CDR1 ENHRY and CDR2 SYGVKD. The ends lost 5 bases at V and 4 bases at J; junction bases unmatched: 7. The CDR3 is 14 residues long. This CDR3 reads CAISPDRDRETQYF. The DNA for the CDR3 is TGTGCCATCAGTCCCGACAGGGATAGAGAGACCCAGTACTTC.

The chain is built from TRBV5-4 and TRBJ1-2; TRBD1 aligns across 7 bases. The CDR3 sequence is 13 residues long. The V segment lost 10 bases and the J segment 0 bases; nucleotides outside the gene matches: 6. The germline CDR1 and CDR2 sequences are SGHNT and YYREEE (reference sequence). For the CDR3, the DNA is TGTGCCGGACAGGAAGTCCCTAACTATGGCTACACCTTC. It is translated as CAGQEVPNYGYTF.

The J gene is TRBJ2-3, the V gene TRBV9; 15 nucleotides line up with TRBD2. After removal of 5 bases from V and 6 bases from J, the junction contained 10 bases not matched to a gene. This CDR3 is 17 amino acids long. CDR1 and CDR2 (germline): SGDLS, YYNGEE. The CDR3 nucleotides are TGTGCCAGCAGAAAAGGGACTAGCGGGGGGTCGAAGGATACGCAGTATTTT. Protein: CASRKGTSGGSKDTQYF.

As concerns this clone: Sequence at one end of the junction differs from germline and may be a read error. The J gene is TRBJ2-3, the V gene TRBV27, with no clear D. Germline assignment: CDR1 MNHEY and CDR2 SMNVEV (reference sequence). There are 13 residues in the CDR3. As DNA, the CDR3 is TGTGCCAGCAGTTTATCAAGAGGAGATACGCAGTACTTT. Translated, it gives CASSLSRGDTQYF.

This clone was seen only a few times. V is TRBV4-3 and J is TRBJ1-5, with 7 bases aligning to TRBD1. Germline trimming cut 0 bases from V and 1 base from J; bases unmatched to any gene: 9. This CDR3 has 18 amino acids. CDR1 and CDR2 from the germline V gene are LGHNA and YSLEER. CDR3 residues: CASSQDIWTGGSNQPQHF. The DNA for the CDR3 is TGCGCCAGCAGCCAAGATATATGGACAGGAGGGAGCAATCAGCCCCAGCATTTT.

The chain carries TRBV30 and TRBJ1-4; D gene unclear. V gave up 1 base and J gave up 8 bases, with 8 bases separating them. The length of the CDR3 is 12 residues. Germline V gene sequence: CDR1 GTSNPN, CDR2 SVGIG (reference sequence). CDR3 nucleotides: TGTGCCTGGAGTGGGTCCTCGGAAAAACTGTTTTTT. Encoded protein: CAWSGSSEKLFF.

The chain has TRBV19 and TRBJ1-1, with a weak D call TRBD1 (6 bases). Trimming cost V 1 base and J 11 bases, with 11 bases left between them. Germline loops: CDR1 LNHDA, CDR2 SQIVND (reference sequence). The CDR3 has 12 amino acids. DNA of the CDR3: TGTGCCAGTAGTATAGGAGACAGGCCGGCTTTCTTT. It yields the protein CASSIGDRPAFF.

The rearrangement links TRBV6-5 to TRBJ2-7; a possible D gene is TRBD2 (7 bases). Per the germline V gene, CDR1 is MNHEY and CDR2 is SVGAGI. The CDR3 length is 15 residues. V was shortened by 6 bases and J by 2 bases, with 17 bases between the two germline ends. The CDR3, as DNA: TGTGCCAGCAGCCGGTCGGGGGGCCGAACCTACGAGCAGTACTTC. As protein: CASSRSGGRTYEQYF.

The chain recombines TRBV4-3 with TRBJ2-5, with 7 nucleotides matching TRBD1. Germline CDR1 LGHNA, CDR2 YSLEER. Trimming removed 6 bases from V and 5 bases from J; junction bases left unmatched: 18. The CDR3 runs 17 residues. As DNA, the CDR3 is TGCGCCAGCAGTCCGGCCGAATGGCAGGGGGATGGTGAGACCCAGTACTTC. This gives the protein CASSPAEWQGDGETQYF.

The chain combines TRBV9 with TRBJ2-2; TRBD2 aligns across 9 bases. J lost 0 bases, V lost 4 bases, and 10 bases had no gene match. Per the germline V gene, CDR1 is SGDLS and CDR2 is YYNGEE. This CDR3 has 18 amino acids. The CDR3 loop is CASSPSIAGATNTGELFF. The CDR3 coding sequence is TGTGCCAGCAGCCCCAGCATAGCGGGAGCCACGAACACCGGGGAGCTGTTTTTT. Using reference TRBV9 and TRBJ2-2 for the parts outside the CDR3, the full variable domain is DSGVTQTPKHLITATGQRVTLRCSPRSGDLSVYWYQQSLDQGLQFLIQYYNGEERAKGNILERFSAQQFPDLHSELNLSSLELGDSALYFCASSPSIAGATNTGELFFGEGSRLTVL.

This clone was found once. The chain carries TRBV3-1 (or the pseudogene TRBV3-2) and TRBJ1-6; TRBD1 aligns across 7 bases. The CDR3 contains 14 residues. From germline, CDR1 is LGHDT and CDR2 YNNKEL (reference sequence). V dropped 4 bases and J dropped 13; count of bases not matched to a gene: 10. The CDR3 DNA is TGTGCCAGCAGCCGCTTTAACAGGGGATCGCCCCTCCACTTT. Encoded protein: CASSRFNRGSPLHF.

V usage is TRBV28 and J usage is TRBJ1-2; D is uncertain. V lost 5 bases to trimming and J lost 4 bases, with 11 bases between them. The CDR3 covers 13 residues. Germline V CDR1 and CDR2: MDHEN, SYDVKM. The CDR3 region is CASSRGTIYGYTF. Written as DNA, the CDR3 is TGTGCCAGCAGTCGCGGTACGATCTATGGCTACACCTTC.

This chain uses TRBV6-6 with TRBJ2-2; 11 bases line up with TRBD2. The CDR3 is 14 residues long. The trim removed 3 bases at V and 6 bases at J, leaving 0 bases unmatched. Germline CDR1 reads MNHNY; CDR2 reads SVGAGI (reference sequence). CDR3 bases: TGTGCCAGCAGTTATAGCGGGGGGGCCGGGGAGCTGTTTTTT. Amino acids: CASSYSGGAGELFF.

The V and J genes are TRBV27 and TRBJ1-6, with D possibly being TRBD1 (6 bases). Germline CDR1 reads MNHEY; CDR2 reads SMNVEV (reference sequence). Trimming removed 5 bases at V and 3 bases at J, with 8 bases between. The CDR3 extends over 14 amino acids. In DNA, the CDR3 is TGTGCCAGCAGTGAGGGGGTCTATAATTCACCCCTCCACTTT. This sequence encodes CASSEGVYNSPLHF.

In regard to this clone: The junction differs from germline at one of its ends, possibly a read error. The gene calls are TRBV14 and TRBJ2-5; D gene unclear. This CDR3 contains 15 residues. Germline-derived CDR1 and CDR2 are SGHDN and FVKESK. The DNA of the CDR3 is TGTGCCAGCAGCCAAGTGGAGTGGTACCAAGAGACTCAGTACTTC. Its protein is CASSQVEWYQETQYF.

The chain carries TRBV9 and TRBJ2-7; either TRBD1 or TRBD2 may fit D (7 bases each). Trimming left V 3 bases short and J 2 bases short, with 15 bases between. Germline V gives CDR1 SGDLS, CDR2 YYNGEE. The CDR3 is 15 amino acids. The CDR3 DNA is TGTGCCAGCAGCGCAGGGGGGGTAGGCCCCTACGAGCAGTACTTC. This codes for CASSAGGVGPYEQYF.